Sequencing of this T cell receptor (beta chain) was carried out in a study of CD8 T cells in ankylosing spondylitis. Study-wide points: Disease-linked clones reportedly concentrated significantly in matched ankylosing spondylitis synovial fluid.

Making the TCR beta libraries involved quantitative 5'-RACE with molecular barcodes. TCRdb used MiXCR to reprocess the 5' RACE reads, holding one entry per CDR3 protein. The sample holds about 220,000 distinct CDR3 sequences; 20% to 30% are singletons and the top ten take 6.6%. Germline V lookup: CDR1 LGHDT, CDR2 YNNKEL (reference sequence). The CDR3 sequence is 17 residues long. Trimming stripped 0 bases from V and 0 bases from J, with 9 bases between. At least ten counts were recorded for this clonotype. As yet, its antigen is unknown. V gene TRBV3-1 combines with J gene TRBJ2-6; D ambiguous. This sequence was found in a male donor with ankylosing spondylitis or in good health (not recorded which). Specimen: blood, either unsorted or a sorted T cell fraction (not recorded which). The CDR3 region has the DNA TGTGCCAGCAGCCAAGATCGTGGGTACTCTGGGGCCAACGTCCTGACTTTC. Translating gives CASSQDRGYSGANVLTF.